The sequence of this T cell receptor (beta chain) was determined in a study of graft-versus-host responses after intestinal transplantation. In the study overall: Recipients obtained multivisceral, liver-intestinal, or isolated intestinal transplants. Following induction with anti-thymocyte globulin, all recipients were given tacrolimus and steroids for two to three years. Overall study findings and caveats: Individuals carrying graft-donor T cell macrochimerism showed high graft-versus-host to host-versus-graft clonal ratios in allografts.

Lymphocytes (intraepithelial and lamina propria) were released by processing the graft tissue. Only in-frame clones appear in the TCRdb table, and some are missing; sequencing was by immunoSEQ multiplex PCR. The repertoire holds some 14,000 clones, with 67% as singletons. J gave up 6 bases and V 3 bases, and 9 bases lay outside the gene matches. CDR3 length equals 15 residues. Germline V gene lookup returns CDR1 KGHSH and CDR2 LQKENI. As concerns this clone: The antigen is not known.

The sequencing here drew on ileum tissue, taken around 640 days after intestinal transplantation. V usage is TRBV18 and J usage is TRBJ1-1; 8 bases agree with TRBD1. This receptor was taken from a human patient who received an intestinal transplant, so some T cells may come from the graft donor. CDR3 amino acids: CASSPTPGQGAEAFF. The CDR3 nucleotides are TGTGCCAGCTCACCTACGCCAGGACAGGGCGCTGAAGCTTTCTTT.